Below are 25 T cell receptor beta chains sequenced from a single sample in a study of regulatory T cells in long-lasting Graves disease. Time point indicated: newly diagnosed GD, antithyroid drugs for less than 3 months. Extracted RNA from PBMCs served as the source of the TCR library. Libraries of TCR beta came from iRepertoire HTBI primers plus Arm-PCR of CDR3 regions. MiXCR, run by TCRdb on the multiplex PCR reads, gives a single entry per CDR3 protein. The sample includes approximately 400,000 distinct CDR3 sequences, 15% of them seen just once. In addition, the sample was reused for a study of T cells in Graves' hyperthyroidism and ophthalmopathy.

The sample was peripheral blood mononuclear cells (PBMCs), taken at new diagnosis, from a patient treated with antithyroid drugs. These receptors all stem from a woman aged 40 to 49 with Graves disease.

The CDR3 loop reads CASSPGGRGLGETQYF. The CDR3 DNA reads TGCGCCAGCAGCCCCGGCGGGAGGGGGCTCGGGGAGACCCAGTACTTC. The gene calls are TRBV5-1 and TRBJ2-5, with TRBD2 matching over 9 bases. The germline CDR1 and CDR2 sequences are SGHRS and YFSETQ. The CDR3 totals 16 residues. Trimming took 4 bases from V and 5 from J; bases not matched to a gene: 12.

This clonotype was seen ten or more times. The V call is TRBV25-1, the J call TRBJ1-5; possible D gene TRBD1, 5 bases. Germline values: CDR1 MGHDK, CDR2 SYGVNS. Deletions cut 3 bases from V and 7 bases from J, with 13 bases between. The CDR3 length is 14 residues. This CDR3 is CASSESGVNQPQHF. The CDR3 nucleotides are TGTGCCAGCAGTGAGTCGGGGGTGAACCAGCCCCAGCATTTT.

There are many counts of this clonotype. The chain links TRBV6-1 to TRBJ2-2; the match to TRBD2 covers 13 bases. Germline V CDR1 and CDR2: MNHNS, SASEGT. J gave up 3 bases and V 6 bases, and 13 bases lay outside the gene matches. This CDR3 has 19 amino acids. CDR3 DNA: TGTGCCAGCAGCGACCTGCTGACTAGCGGGAGGATGGACACCGGGGAGCTGTTTTTT. It codes for CASSDLLTSGRMDTGELFF.

This chain connects TRBV28 to TRBJ2-7; D remains unclear. The CDR3 is 14 amino acids. Looked up from germline, CDR1 is MDHEN and CDR2 is SYDVKM. Trimming took 5 bases from V and 2 from J, leaving 13 bases between them. The CDR3 protein is CASSLRKGPYEQYF. In DNA form, the CDR3 reads TGTGCCAGCAGTCTTAGAAAGGGTCCCTACGAGCAGTACTTC.

As regards this clonotype: A much larger clone sits a single nucleotide away, making a read error possible. The chain links TRBV30 to TRBJ1-6; D may be TRBD1 (5 bases). The CDR3 has 15 amino acids. Germline CDR1 and CDR2: GTSNPN and SVGIG (reference sequence). DNA of the CDR3: TGTGCCTGGAGTGTGGGACGATCGGGGGGTTCACCCCTCTACTTT. Its protein is CAWSVGRSGGSPLYF.

This clonotype was counted many times. The rearrangement uses TRBV20-1 and TRBJ2-7; 8 nucleotides match TRBD2. V trimming: 1 base; J trimming: 3 bases; junction bases outside the gene matches: 5. The CDR3 extends over 14 amino acids. Germline V CDR1 and CDR2: DFQATT, SNEGSKA (reference sequence). CDR3: CSARARLANYEQYF. For the CDR3, the DNA is TGCAGTGCTAGAGCCCGACTAGCGAACTACGAGCAGTACTTC.

This clonotype was found once. The V gene is TRBV19, the J gene TRBJ1-5; D is perhaps TRBD1 (6 bases). The CDR3 contains 16 residues. Trimming stripped 7 bases from V and 0 bases from J, with 16 bases between. Looked up from germline, CDR1 is LNHDA and CDR2 is SQIVND (reference sequence). CDR3 nucleotides: TGTGCCAGTACCCGGGGGGGGGCCAATAGCAATCAGCCCCAGCATTTT. Its translation: CASTRGGANSNQPQHF.

As concerns this clonotype: At one of its ends the junction is not consistent with the germline gene, which may arise from a read error. This chain uses TRBV20-1 with TRBJ2-3; 13 bases map to TRBD2. Germline-derived CDR1 and CDR2 are DFQATT and SNEGSKA (reference sequence). The length of the CDR3 is 18 residues. The CDR3 reads CGAPGTSGTRALTDTQYF. In DNA form, the CDR3 reads TGCGGTGCCCCCGGGACTAGCGGGACTCGCGCACTCACAGATACGCAGTATTTT.

Concerning this clonotype: One junction end does not reproduce the germline sequence, and a read error may be involved. V gene TRBV10-1 combines with J gene TRBJ2-1; 14 bases map to TRBD2. The CDR3 totals 15 residues. Per germline, CDR1 WNHNN and CDR2 SYGVQD (reference sequence). The CDR3 DNA follows: TGCGCCAGCAGTACCGGGACTAGCGGGAGCAATGAGCAGTCCTTC. This translates into CASSTGTSGSNEQSF.

Turning to this clonotype: Compared with germline, one end of the junction differs, possibly owing to a read error. V usage is TRBV9 and J usage is TRBJ2-3; TRBD2 matches at 8 bases. Germline CDR1 is SGDLS and CDR2 is YYNGEE. This CDR3 contains 17 residues. This chain's CDR3 is CANSVEGAGVPWDTQYF. CDR3 coding DNA: TGTGCCAACAGCGTGGAAGGAGCGGGAGTGCCATGGGATACGCAGTATTTT.

This chain's CDR3 is CASSPSRAGVFTGELFF. CDR3 in DNA: TGTGCCAGCAGCCCATCTAGAGCGGGAGTCTTCACCGGGGAGCTGTTTTTT. This chain connects TRBV3-1 to TRBJ2-2, with 8 bases matching TRBD2. Trimming cost V 4 bases and J 4 bases; bases outside gene matches: 11. The CDR3 loop spans 17 amino acids. CDR1 is LGHDT and CDR2 is YNNKEL in the germline V gene (reference sequence).

This clonotype was seen many times. The chain links TRBV11-2 to TRBJ2-3; D is tentatively TRBD1 or TRBD2 (5 bases each). Looked up from germline, CDR1 is SGHAT and CDR2 is FQNNGV. This CDR3 spans 16 amino acids. Trimming removed 1 base at V and 4 bases at J, with 15 bases between. CDR3: CASSLAEAGRADTQYF. The DNA for the CDR3 is TGTGCCAGCAGCTTAGCTGAGGCAGGGCGGGCAGATACGCAGTATTTT.

This clonotype was seen more than once but under ten times. This chain uses TRBV29-1 with TRBJ1-2, with D perhaps matching TRBD1 (6 bases). CDR3 length equals 10 residues. V lost 2 bases and J lost 8, with 6 bases in between. CDR1 and CDR2 (germline): SQVTM, ANQGSEA. In nucleotides, the CDR3 is TGCAGCGTTGAAACAGGGGGCTACACCTTC. Its translation is CSVETGGYTF.

This clonotype showed up many times. J is TRBJ2-3 and V is TRBV7-2; D may correspond to TRBD1 or TRBD2 (5 bases each). Germline V gene data show CDR1 as SGHTA and CDR2 as FQGNSA. This CDR3 has 14 amino acids. Trimming removed 1 base at V and 7 bases at J, with 12 bases between. DNA for the CDR3: TGTGCCAGCAGCTTAGATCAGGGACCGTATACGCAGTATTTT. It codes for CASSLDQGPYTQYF.

This clonotype was observed at least ten times. CDR3 protein: CASSFNARTTGYASSYNEQFF. The CDR3 nucleotides are TGTGCCAGCAGCTTTAACGCAAGGACTACAGGGTACGCCAGCTCCTACAATGAGCAGTTCTTC. The chain combines TRBV12-3 or TRBV12-4 with TRBJ2-1; TRBD1 or TRBD2 may be the D gene (6 bases each). V lost 6 bases to trimming and J lost 0 bases, with 30 bases between them. This CDR3 is 21 amino acids long.

This clonotype was seen ten or more times. The chain has TRBV11-2 and TRBJ1-1, with D perhaps matching TRBD1 (5 bases). The CDR3 length is 16 residues. CDR1 and CDR2 (germline): SGHAT, FQNNGV. V lost 4 bases, J lost 5 bases, and 20 bases lay in between. DNA of the CDR3: TGTGCCAGCAGCTCCCCTGTGGGAGGGCGGGGGACTGAAGCTTTCTTT. Translating it yields CASSSPVGGRGTEAFF.

The table lists this clonotype with many counts. The rearrangement links TRBV7-3 to TRBJ1-1, with D unclear. V was pared by 2 bases and J by 1 base, with 8 bases between. The V gene's germline CDR1 is SGHTA and CDR2 FQGTGA. This CDR3 comprises 14 residues. The DNA of the CDR3 is TGTGCCAGCAGCTTATCTGGGAGGAACACTGAAGCTTTCTTT. Translation gives CASSLSGRNTEAFF.

This clonotype occurred many times. The V and J genes are TRBV4-1 and TRBJ1-1; TRBD1 matches at 8 bases. Germline V gives CDR1 MGHRA, CDR2 YSYEKL. This CDR3 spans 14 amino acids. Trimming took 4 bases from V and 5 from J; bases not matched to a gene: 6. The CDR3 loop is CASSLNRGETEAFF. CDR3 DNA sequence: TGCGCCAGCAGCCTCAACAGGGGGGAAACTGAAGCTTTCTTT.

This clonotype has ten or more counts. V and J are TRBV12-3 or TRBV12-4 and TRBJ2-1, with TRBD1 as a possible D gene (6 bases). The CDR3 extends over 14 amino acids. V was pared by 1 base and J by 8 bases, with 12 bases between. The CDR3, as DNA: TGTGCCAGCAGTTTAGGGGGGCTGCGGGATGAGCAGTTCTTC. Translating gives CASSLGGLRDEQFF.

This clonotype has at least ten counts. The chain has TRBV28 and TRBJ2-1; 13 nucleotides match TRBD2. The ends lost 6 bases at V and 7 bases at J; junction bases unmatched: 6. The CDR3 has 15 residues. In germline, CDR1 is MDHEN, CDR2 SYDVKM. CDR3 bases: TGTGCCAGCAGACCGGGACTAGCGGGAATTAATGAGCAGTTCTTC. This codes for CASRPGLAGINEQFF.

This clonotype has a count of ten or more. The chain links TRBV20-1 to TRBJ2-5; tentative D call: TRBD2 (6 bases). This CDR3 comprises 15 residues. Trimming left V 0 bases short and J 4 bases short, with 15 bases between. CDR1 and CDR2 from the germline V gene are DFQATT and SNEGSKA (reference sequence). CDR3 in amino acids: CSARDVVGRGETQYF. The CDR3 coding sequence is TGCAGTGCTAGAGATGTGGTCGGGAGAGGAGAGACCCAGTACTTC.

This clonotype was recorded many times. The V call is TRBV2, the J call TRBJ1-6; D ambiguous. Trimming pared 7 bases from V and 8 bases from J, leaving 12 bases between. Germline CDR1 SNHLY, CDR2 FYNNEI. This CDR3 contains 13 residues. The CDR3 DNA follows: TGTGCCAGCAAGGATCAGAGGGATTCACCCCTCCACTTT. This gives the protein CASKDQRDSPLHF.

Only a few counts were recorded for this clonotype. The chain uses TRBV4-1 and TRBJ1-6; 8 nucleotides agree with TRBD1. CDR3 length: 14 amino acids. Germline V lookup: CDR1 MGHRA, CDR2 YSYEKL. V was clipped by 4 bases and J by 8 bases; unmatched bases: 4. The CDR3 loop is CASSLQTGDSPLHF. The CDR3 nucleotides are TGCGCCAGCAGCCTGCAGACAGGGGATTCACCCCTCCACTTT.

Ten or more counts support this clonotype. The rearrangement links TRBV27 to TRBJ1-6; 8 nucleotides agree with TRBD1. Unmatched junction bases numbered 4, after V lost 9 bases and J lost 6 bases. This CDR3 has 13 amino acids. In germline, CDR1 is MNHEY, CDR2 SMNVEV (reference sequence). The CDR3 sequence: CARLDRVNSPLHF. CDR3 nucleotides: TGTGCCAGGTTGGACAGGGTTAATTCACCCCTCCACTTT.

This clonotype was recorded a few times. The V call is TRBV10-3, the J call TRBJ2-3; D perhaps matches TRBD2 (5 bases). Germline values: CDR1 ENHRY, CDR2 SYGVKD. This CDR3 region has 18 residues. Trimming left V 0 bases short and J 0 bases short, with 16 bases between. This chain's CDR3 is CAISESGVPGSSTDTQYF. As DNA, the CDR3 is TGTGCCATCAGTGAGTCGGGAGTTCCCGGTTCTAGCACAGATACGCAGTATTTT.